This entry features one TCR beta chain sequence. It has no known antigen specificity. Per-base quality was not reported, and no clone a single base away is much larger than it. These data originate in a study of shared clonotypes between healthy human individuals (dated by TCRdb to about 2020). With respect to the entire study: Two women and three men aged 18 to 49 years were included in the cohort. For each donor, three plates each were used for CD4 naive and CD4 memory, two plates were used for CD8 naive, and one plate was used for CD8 memory. To estimate repertoire size and how much clonotype sharing occurs between individuals, the study deeply sequenced the blood TCR repertoires of five healthy adults. To increase sequencing depth and limit assay-specific biases, TCR repertoire library preparation and sequencing were carried out by different laboratories using diverse techniques. Leukapheresis yielded between about 0.94 and 9 billion PBMCs per donor. Broader findings and caveats from the paper: Naive subsets generally had larger estimated clonotype richness than memory subsets did. Even with the large sequencing depth, rarefaction of the sorted-subset datasets indicated that sequencing was incomplete. Across four donors, roughly 5.4% of naive CD4, 3.5% of naive CD8, under 2.5% of memory CD4, and 0.4% to 0.45% of memory CD8 clonotypes were shared. Sampling was restricted to blood, and TCR repertoires in tissue are likely to differ from TCR repertoires in blood. Compared with non-shared clonotypes, the clonotypes found in all four sorted-subset donors had higher generation probabilities. Because the study included a small number of donors, the genetic and exposure-history diversity represented was limited. Pairwise subsampling indicated that sequencing depth was expected to affect the degree of clonotype sharing among donors.

Healthy HIV-negative adults with no recently reported acute infections or vaccinations were included as donors. Every donor was a Caucasian adult residing in Nashville, Tennessee, USA. CD4+ T cells were enriched by magnetic negative selection; naive cells were then positively selected on CD45RA, and the negative fraction formed the memory subset. Blood was collected by leukapheresis, and PBMCs were isolated by Ficoll-Histopaque density gradient centrifugation and then cryopreserved in liquid nitrogen vapor phase. Analytical flow cytometry was used to check the purity and quantity of each magnetically sorted T cell population. Genomic DNA was isolated from every sorted fraction and measured by UV absorbance on a Nanodrop 2000c. Using the deep immunoSEQ assay, multiplex PCR amplified TCR CDR3 regions from genomic DNA. Genomic DNA extracted from each cell subset was distributed evenly over all wells of several immunoSEQ 96-well plates, and each plate served as one replicate. Each replicate PCR for sorted subsets received about 210 ng genomic DNA, equal to about 30,000 T cell genomes. The purified libraries were quantified using a Qubit 3.0 fluorometer, sized with a Bioanalyzer 2100, and then quantified again using the KAPA Library Quantification kit. A separate single-read 150-cycle Illumina NextSeq 550 flow cell was used to sequence each immunoSEQ 96-well plate. The authors' analysis ran thus. Because only junctional sequences without quality scores were contained in the immunoSEQ output, filtering matching that applied to full-length reads could not be performed. To assign V/J genes and CDR3, sequences were annotated using PyIR, a Python wrapper for IgBLAST v1.9, with IMGT germline references. Reads with weak V/J assignments (E-value above 1e-6), missing CDR3, stop codons, out-of-frame junctions, or ambiguous translated residues were removed. A V3J clonotype was defined by an identical inferred V gene, J gene, and CDR3 amino acid sequence. Percentage overlap between repertoires was calculated by dividing the number of shared unique clonotypes by the size of the smaller repertoire. Repertoire richness was assessed with RTK rarefaction, the Chao1 estimator, and Recon v2.1 estimates of unobserved clonotypes. For all TCRbeta clonotypes obtained by the gDNA method from a handful of donors, generation probabilities were computed with OLGA. The clones in this table, taken by TCRdb from immuneACCESS, are in-frame only. Not every clone is retained; where verified, under half of the shortfall comes from an unresolved V gene, and the cause of the rest is unknown. V and J calls and clone size are as listed in that table; D and trimming were resolved from the DNA. Present in this sample are about 1.1 million clones, around three quarters of which were seen just once. 0.89% of the sample is taken by the ten largest.

This TCR was recovered from a man aged 18 to 35 in good health. Some clones in this sample may be carry-over from other donors' samples. The specimen was memory CD4+ T cells from PBMCs. The sample's cell subset or site label, in plain terms: CD45RA-negative fraction.

The CDR3 reads CASSRSRTDTQYF. The bases read TGTGCCAGCAGTCGGTCCCGCACAGATACGCAGTATTTT. The chain uses TRBV6-1 and TRBJ2-3, with the identity of the D gene unclear. The CDR3 starts with the cysteine, ends with the phenylalanine, and has 13 residues. Only the CDR3 part of the read is kept: 39 bases, read in frame from the first base. V lost 5 bases and J lost 1 base; the stretch between them is 7 bases long. Taken from the germline V gene, the CDR1 and CDR2 loops are MNHNS and SASEGT.